This T cell receptor beta chain was recovered during a study of cytomegalovirus exposure and HLA in healthy donors. PCR amplification relied on 60 Vbeta primers (plus 13 Jbeta primers). Only in-frame clones appear in the TCRdb table, and some are missing; sequencing was by immunoSEQ multiplex PCR. Among roughly 60,000 clones listed, 70% to 80% were seen once. This clone has more than one count but fewer than ten. What it binds is unknown. Other DNA sequences in the same sample also yield this CDR3. V was cut by 0 bases and J by 6 bases, with 14 bases left in between. Germline assignment: CDR1 MNHEY and CDR2 SMNVEV (reference sequence). The length of the CDR3 is 15 residues. Study observations and caveats: On later analysis, the bulk of CMV-associated TCR beta chains appeared to be HLA-restricted.

The source material was PBMCs. This rearrangement joins TRBV27 to TRBJ1-2, with D possibly matching TRBD1 (6 bases). The sequence was obtained from a woman aged 60-75 years in good health and CMV-seropositive. CDR3 amino acids: CASSLSRGGLNGYTF. The CDR3 DNA reads as TGTGCCAGCAGTTTATCGAGGGGGGGACTGAATGGCTACACCTTC.